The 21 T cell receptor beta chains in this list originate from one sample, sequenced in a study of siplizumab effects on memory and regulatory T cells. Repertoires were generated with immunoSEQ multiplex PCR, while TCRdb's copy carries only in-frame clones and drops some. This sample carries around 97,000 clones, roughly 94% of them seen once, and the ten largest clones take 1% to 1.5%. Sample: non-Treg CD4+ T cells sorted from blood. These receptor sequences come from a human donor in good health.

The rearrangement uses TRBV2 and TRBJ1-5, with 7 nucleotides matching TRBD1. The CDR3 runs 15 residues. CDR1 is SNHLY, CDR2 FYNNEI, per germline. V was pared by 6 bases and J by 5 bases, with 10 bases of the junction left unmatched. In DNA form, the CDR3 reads TGTGCCAGCAGCCGACAGGGATTGGGTGATCAGCCCCAGCATTTT. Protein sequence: CASSRQGLGDQPQHF.

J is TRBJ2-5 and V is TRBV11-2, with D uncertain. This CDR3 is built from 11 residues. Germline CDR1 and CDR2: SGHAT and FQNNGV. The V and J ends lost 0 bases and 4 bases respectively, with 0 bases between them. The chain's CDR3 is CASSLEETQYF. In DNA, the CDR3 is TGTGCCAGCAGCTTAGAAGAGACCCAGTACTTC.

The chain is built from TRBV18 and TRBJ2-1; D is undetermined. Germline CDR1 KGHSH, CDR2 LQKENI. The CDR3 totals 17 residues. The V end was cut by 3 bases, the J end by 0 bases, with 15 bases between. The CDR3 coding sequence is TGTGCCAGCTCACCGAGTCTGGGTGGTGGCTCCTACAATGAGCAGTTCTTC. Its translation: CASSPSLGGGSYNEQFF.

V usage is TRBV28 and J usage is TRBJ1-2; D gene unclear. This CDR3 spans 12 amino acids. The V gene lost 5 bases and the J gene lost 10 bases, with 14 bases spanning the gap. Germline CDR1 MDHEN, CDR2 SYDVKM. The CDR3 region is CASSLQIGPYTF. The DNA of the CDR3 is TGTGCCAGCAGTCTCCAAATAGGGCCCTACACCTTC.

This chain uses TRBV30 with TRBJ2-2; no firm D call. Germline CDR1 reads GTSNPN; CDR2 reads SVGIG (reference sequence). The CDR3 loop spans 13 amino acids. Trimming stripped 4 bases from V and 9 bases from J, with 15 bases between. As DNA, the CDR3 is TGTGCCTGGATGAGGTGGTTGGGGAGGGAGCTGTTTTTT. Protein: CAWMRWLGRELFF.

Here the CDR3 reads CATRDLTYSNQPQHF. The CDR3 DNA reads as TGTGCCACTCGTGATTTAACGTATAGCAATCAGCCCCAGCATTTT. The rearrangement uses TRBV19 and TRBJ1-5; no definite D call. Germline loops: CDR1 LNHDA, CDR2 SQIVND (reference sequence). V was cut by 10 bases and J by 0 bases, with 16 bases left in between. The CDR3 covers 15 residues.

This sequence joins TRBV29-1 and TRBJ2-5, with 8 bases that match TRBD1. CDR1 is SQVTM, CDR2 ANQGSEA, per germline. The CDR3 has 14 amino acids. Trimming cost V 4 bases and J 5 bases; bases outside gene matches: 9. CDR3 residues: CSVVGETGVETQYF. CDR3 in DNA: TGCAGCGTTGTGGGGGAGACAGGGGTGGAGACCCAGTACTTC.

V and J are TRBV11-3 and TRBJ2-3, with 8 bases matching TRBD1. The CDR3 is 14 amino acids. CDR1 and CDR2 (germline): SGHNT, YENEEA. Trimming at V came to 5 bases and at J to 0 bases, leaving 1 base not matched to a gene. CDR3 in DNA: TGTGCCAGCAGCCGGGACAGGAGCACAGATACGCAGTATTTT. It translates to CASSRDRSTDTQYF.

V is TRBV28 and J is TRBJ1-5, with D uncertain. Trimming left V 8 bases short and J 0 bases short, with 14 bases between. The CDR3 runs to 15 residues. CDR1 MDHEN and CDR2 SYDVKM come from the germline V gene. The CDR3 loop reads CASVSWAYSNQPQHF. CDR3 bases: TGTGCCAGCGTTTCTTGGGCATATAGCAATCAGCCCCAGCATTTT.

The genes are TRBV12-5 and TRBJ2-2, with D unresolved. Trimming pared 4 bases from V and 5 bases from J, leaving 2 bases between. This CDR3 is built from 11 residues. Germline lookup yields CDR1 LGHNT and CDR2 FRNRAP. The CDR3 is CASGSTGELFF. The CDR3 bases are TGTGCTAGTGGTTCAACCGGGGAGCTGTTTTTT. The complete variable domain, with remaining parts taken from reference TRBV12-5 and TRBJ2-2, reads DARVTQTPRHKVTEMGQEVTMRCQPILGHNTVFWYRQTMMQGLELLAYFRNRAPLDDSGMPKDRFSAEMPDATLATLKIQPSEPRDSAVYFCASGSTGELFFGEGSRLTVL.

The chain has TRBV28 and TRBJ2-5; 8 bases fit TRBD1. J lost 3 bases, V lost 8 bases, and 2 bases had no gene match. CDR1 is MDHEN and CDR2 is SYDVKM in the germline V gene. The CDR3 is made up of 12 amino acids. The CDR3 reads CASGQGKETQYF. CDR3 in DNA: TGTGCCAGCGGACAGGGTAAAGAGACCCAGTACTTC.

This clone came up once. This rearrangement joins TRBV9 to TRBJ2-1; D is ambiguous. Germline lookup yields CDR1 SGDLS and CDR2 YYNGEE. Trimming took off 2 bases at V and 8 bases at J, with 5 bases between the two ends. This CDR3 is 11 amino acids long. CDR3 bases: TGTGCCAGCAGCGTTTCCTATGAGCAGTTCTTC. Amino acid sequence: CASSVSYEQFF. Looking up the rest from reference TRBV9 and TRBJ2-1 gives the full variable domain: DSGVTQTPKHLITATGQRVTLRCSPRSGDLSVYWYQQSLDQGLQFLIQYYNGEERAKGNILERFSAQQFPDLHSELNLSSLELGDSALYFCASSVSYEQFFGPGTRLTVL.

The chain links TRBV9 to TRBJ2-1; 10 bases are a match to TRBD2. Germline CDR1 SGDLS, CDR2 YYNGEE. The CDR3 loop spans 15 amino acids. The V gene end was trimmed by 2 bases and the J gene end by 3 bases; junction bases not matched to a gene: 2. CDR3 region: CASSVGLAIYNEQFF. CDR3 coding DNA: TGTGCCAGCAGCGTGGGACTAGCGATCTACAATGAGCAGTTCTTC. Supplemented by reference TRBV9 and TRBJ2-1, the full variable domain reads DSGVTQTPKHLITATGQRVTLRCSPRSGDLSVYWYQQSLDQGLQFLIQYYNGEERAKGNILERFSAQQFPDLHSELNLSSLELGDSALYFCASSVGLAIYNEQFFGPGTRLTVL.

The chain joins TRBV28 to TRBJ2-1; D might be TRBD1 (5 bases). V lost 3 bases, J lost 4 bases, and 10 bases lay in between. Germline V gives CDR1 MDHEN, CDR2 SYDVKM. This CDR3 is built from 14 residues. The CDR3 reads CASSFSDSYNEQFF. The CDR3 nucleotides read TGTGCCAGCAGTTTCTCTGACAGTTACAATGAGCAGTTCTTC.

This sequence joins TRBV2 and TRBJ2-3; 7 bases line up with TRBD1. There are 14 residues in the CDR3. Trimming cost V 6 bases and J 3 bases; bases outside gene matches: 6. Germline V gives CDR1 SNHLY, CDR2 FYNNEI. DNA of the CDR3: TGTGCCAGCAGCGCCGACAGGGCGACAGATACGCAGTATTTT. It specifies CASSADRATDTQYF.

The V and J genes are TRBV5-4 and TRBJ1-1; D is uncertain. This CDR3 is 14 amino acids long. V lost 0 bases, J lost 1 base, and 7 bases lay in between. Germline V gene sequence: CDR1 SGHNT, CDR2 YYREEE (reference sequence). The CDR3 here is CASSLGPGNTEAFF. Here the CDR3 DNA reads TGTGCCAGCAGCTTGGGTCCGGGGAACACTGAAGCTTTCTTT. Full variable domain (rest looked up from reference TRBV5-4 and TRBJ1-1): ETGVTQSPTHLIKTRGQQVTLRCSSQSGHNTVSWYQQALGQGPQFIFQYYREEENGRGNFPPRFSGLQFPNYSSELNVNALELDDSALYLCASSLGPGNTEAFFGQGTRLTVV.

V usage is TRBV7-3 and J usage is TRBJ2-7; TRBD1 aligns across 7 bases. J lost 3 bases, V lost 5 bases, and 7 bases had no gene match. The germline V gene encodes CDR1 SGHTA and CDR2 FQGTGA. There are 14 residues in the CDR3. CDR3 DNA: TGTGCCAGCAGCCCAAACAGGGGAGACTACGAGCAGTACTTC. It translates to CASSPNRGDYEQYF.

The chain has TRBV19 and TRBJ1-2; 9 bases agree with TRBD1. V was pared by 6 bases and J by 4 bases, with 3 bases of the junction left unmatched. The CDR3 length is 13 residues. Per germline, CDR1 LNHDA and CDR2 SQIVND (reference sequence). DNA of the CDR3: TGTGCCAGTAGCGAGACAGGGGGCTATGGCTACACCTTC. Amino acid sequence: CASSETGGYGYTF.

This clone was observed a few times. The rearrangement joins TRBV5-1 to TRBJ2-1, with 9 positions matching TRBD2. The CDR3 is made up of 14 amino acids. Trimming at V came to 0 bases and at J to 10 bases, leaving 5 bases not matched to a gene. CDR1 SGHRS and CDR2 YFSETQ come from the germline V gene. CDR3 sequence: CASSLARREGEQFF. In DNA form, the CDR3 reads TGCGCCAGCAGCTTGGCCAGGCGGGAGGGAGAGCAGTTCTTC.

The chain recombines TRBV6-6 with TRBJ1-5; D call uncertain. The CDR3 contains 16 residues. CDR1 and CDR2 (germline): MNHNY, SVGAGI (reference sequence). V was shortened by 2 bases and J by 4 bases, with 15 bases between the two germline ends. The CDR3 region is CASSYREGRWNQPQHF. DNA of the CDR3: TGTGCCAGCAGTTACAGGGAGGGAAGATGGAATCAGCCCCAGCATTTT.

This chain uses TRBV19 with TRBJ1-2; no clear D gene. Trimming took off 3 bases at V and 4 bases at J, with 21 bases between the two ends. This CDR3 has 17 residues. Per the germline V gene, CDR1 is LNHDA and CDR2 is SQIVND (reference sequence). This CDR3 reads CASSIGIEAPASYGYTF. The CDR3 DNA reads TGTGCCAGTAGTATCGGTATAGAGGCCCCCGCTTCCTATGGCTACACCTTC.